Listed below are T cell receptor beta chains from one sample, sequenced in a study of Graves' ophthalmopathy and Graves' hyperthyroidism. TCRdb ran MiXCR on the multiplex PCR reads and lists one entry per CDR3 protein. The data contain more than 300,000 distinct CDR3 sequences, 15% of them seen just once; the ten biggest clones take up 5.5% to 7%. Sequenced input: peripheral blood. The receptor set was obtained from a woman younger than 30 with stable Graves' hyperthyroidism. The CDR3 runs from the conserved cysteine through the conserved F or W. A D gene is named only where the DNA matches it firmly. The size field is filled for only some rows; it gives once, few, many or a size class.

CDR3aa: CASSLGTSGVNTGELFF; CDR3nt: TGTGCCAGCAGCTTAGGGACTAGCGGGGTCAACACCGGGGAGCTGTTTTTT; v_gene: TRBV7-8; abundance: many; d_gene: TRBD2; len: 17; j_gene: TRBJ2-2
CDR3aa: CASSSEKGDTQYF; CDR3nt: TGTGCCAGCAGCTCCGAAAAGGGGGATACGCAGTATTTT; v_gene: TRBV11-3; abundance: NA; d_gene: NA; len: 13; j_gene: TRBJ2-3
CDR3aa: CASSETEAVYEQYF; CDR3nt: TGTGCCAGCAGTGAAACTGAGGCAGTCTACGAGCAGTACTTC; v_gene: TRBV2; abundance: many; d_gene: NA; len: 14; j_gene: TRBJ2-7
CDR3aa: CASRSPQAGGPNGELFF; CDR3nt: TGTGCCAGCAGATCACCTCAAGCGGGGGGGCCAAACGGGGAGCTGTTTTTT; v_gene: TRBV6-4; abundance: NA; d_gene: TRBD2; len: 17; j_gene: TRBJ2-2
CDR3aa: CASSKSAGPYGYTF; CDR3nt: TGTGCCAGCAGTAAAAGCGCCGGGCCCTATGGCTACACCTTC; v_gene: TRBV6-1; abundance: many; d_gene: NA; len: 14; j_gene: TRBJ1-2
CDR3aa: CASSSRTGKNTEAFF; CDR3nt: TGTGCCAGCAGCTCCCGGACAGGGAAGAACACTGAAGCTTTCTTT; v_gene: TRBV3-1; abundance: few; d_gene: TRBD1; len: 15; j_gene: TRBJ1-1
CDR3aa: CASSLVGRDTEAFF; CDR3nt: TGTGCCAGCAGCTTAGTTGGGAGAGACACTGAAGCTTTCTTT; v_gene: TRBV7-9; abundance: many; d_gene: NA; len: 14; j_gene: TRBJ1-1
CDR3aa: CASSLKWGNTEAFF; CDR3nt: TGTGCCAGCAGCTTAAAATGGGGGAACACTGAAGCTTTCTTT; v_gene: TRBV7-2; abundance: many; d_gene: NA; len: 14; j_gene: TRBJ1-1
CDR3aa: CASSDGTGWVRAEAFF; CDR3nt: TGTGCCAGCAGTGACGGGACAGGATGGGTGCGGGCTGAAGCTTTCTTT; v_gene: TRBV2; abundance: many; d_gene: TRBD1; len: 16; j_gene: TRBJ1-1
CDR3aa: CASSEDPRNTEAFF; CDR3nt: TGTGCCAGCAGTGAAGATCCCAGGAACACTGAAGCTTTCTTT; v_gene: TRBV6-1; abundance: many; d_gene: NA; len: 14; j_gene: TRBJ1-1
CDR3aa: CASSEAERDTEAFF; CDR3nt: TGTGCCAGCAGTGAAGCGGAGCGCGACACTGAAGCTTTCTTT; v_gene: TRBV6-1; abundance: many; d_gene: NA; len: 14; j_gene: TRBJ1-1
CDR3aa: CASYQQGNYEQYF; CDR3nt: TGTGCCAGCTACCAACAGGGTAACTACGAGCAGTACTTC; v_gene: TRBV6-1; abundance: many; d_gene: NA; len: 13; j_gene: TRBJ2-7
CDR3aa: CASSPETGGNTEAFF; CDR3nt: TGTGCCAGCAGCCCTGAGACAGGGGGTAACACTGAAGCTTTCTTT; v_gene: TRBV7-9; abundance: many; d_gene: TRBD1; len: 15; j_gene: TRBJ1-1
CDR3aa: CASSLGAQGFDEQYF; CDR3nt: TGTGCCAGCAGCTTAGGGGCGCAGGGTTTCGACGAGCAGTACTTC; v_gene: TRBV7-6; abundance: many; d_gene: NA; len: 15; j_gene: TRBJ2-7
CDR3aa: CASSQVKVRAGYTF; CDR3nt: TGCGCCAGCAGCCAAGTCAAAGTGAGGGCCGGCTACACCTTC; v_gene: TRBV4-1; abundance: many; d_gene: NA; len: 14; j_gene: TRBJ1-2
CDR3aa: CASSLGEGQYNQPQHF; CDR3nt: TGCGCCAGCAGCCTCGGTGAGGGGCAGTACAATCAGCCCCAGCATTTT; v_gene: TRBV5-1; abundance: few; d_gene: NA; len: 16; j_gene: TRBJ1-5
CDR3aa: CAAYAGGHTEAFF; CDR3nt: TGTGCCGCCTACGCAGGGGGCCACACTGAAGCTTTCTTT; v_gene: TRBV19; abundance: NA; d_gene: TRBD1; len: 13; j_gene: TRBJ1-1
CDR3aa: CASSPTGVSFETQYF; CDR3nt: TGTGCCAGCAGCCCCACAGGGGTATCTTTCGAGACCCAGTACTTC; v_gene: TRBV6-5; abundance: many; d_gene: TRBD1; len: 15; j_gene: TRBJ2-5
CDR3aa: CASSTPTRERETQYF; CDR3nt: TGTGCCAGCAGCACCCCGACTCGTGAACGAGAGACCCAGTACTTC; v_gene: TRBV7-9; abundance: many; d_gene: NA; len: 15; j_gene: TRBJ2-5
CDR3aa: CASSQDVGQGYSPLHF; CDR3nt: TGTGCCAGCAGCCAAGATGTGGGACAAGGGTATTCACCCCTCCACTTT; v_gene: TRBV3-1; abundance: few; d_gene: NA; len: 16; j_gene: TRBJ1-6
CDR3aa: CATSGTGGEAFF; CDR3nt: TGTGCCACCAGTGGGACGGGGGGTGAAGCTTTCTTT; v_gene: TRBV24-1; abundance: many; d_gene: NA; len: 12; j_gene: TRBJ1-1
CDR3aa: CAATGYQETQYF; CDR3nt: TGTGCCGCCACGGGCTACCAAGAGACCCAGTACTTC; v_gene: TRBV2; abundance: many; d_gene: NA; len: 12; j_gene: TRBJ2-5
CDR3aa: CASETQYF; CDR3nt: TGTGCCAGCGAGACCCAGTACTTC; v_gene: TRBV6-2/TRBV6-3; abundance: many; d_gene: NA; len: 8; j_gene: TRBJ2-5
CDR3aa: CASSLGVAEGAFF; CDR3nt: TGTGCCAGCAGCTTAGGTGTGGCAGAGGGGGCTTTCTTT; v_gene: TRBV7-9; abundance: NA; d_gene: NA; len: 13; j_gene: TRBJ1-1
CDR3aa: CASGPDRVKGQPQHF; CDR3nt: TGTGCTAGTGGCCCCGACAGGGTTAAGGGCCAGCCCCAGCATTTT; v_gene: TRBV12-5; abundance: many; d_gene: TRBD1; len: 15; j_gene: TRBJ1-5
CDR3aa: CASSRGTSGGQETQYF; CDR3nt: TGTGCCAGCAGCCGGGGGACTAGCGGGGGGCAAGAGACCCAGTACTTC; v_gene: TRBV7-2; abundance: many; d_gene: TRBD2; len: 16; j_gene: TRBJ2-5
CDR3aa: CASTYRPWGSLGTQYF; CDR3nt: TGTGCCAGCACCTACCGGCCGTGGGGTTCTTTGGGGACCCAGTACTTC; v_gene: TRBV13; abundance: many; d_gene: NA; len: 16; j_gene: TRBJ2-5
CDR3aa: CASSQAGEPINYGYTF; CDR3nt: TGTGCCAGCAGCCAAGCTGGGGAGCCCATTAACTATGGCTACACCTTC; v_gene: TRBV4-2; abundance: many; d_gene: NA; len: 16; j_gene: TRBJ1-2
CDR3aa: CASSFRADPMNTEAFF; CDR3nt: TGTGCCAGCAGCTTTCGGGCAGACCCGATGAACACTGAAGCTTTCTTT; v_gene: TRBV7-9; abundance: many; d_gene: NA; len: 16; j_gene: TRBJ1-1
CDR3aa: CASSFGEGYTF; CDR3nt: TGTGCCAGCAGTTTTGGGGAAGGCTACACCTTC; v_gene: TRBV12-3/TRBV12-4; abundance: many; d_gene: NA; len: 11; j_gene: TRBJ1-2
CDR3aa: CASSFRGAGHQPQHF; CDR3nt: TGTGCCAGCAGCTTCAGGGGCGCAGGGCATCAGCCCCAGCATTTT; v_gene: TRBV5-5; abundance: many; d_gene: NA; len: 15; j_gene: TRBJ1-5
CDR3aa: CSVVVGDLYSGNTIYF; CDR3nt: TGCAGCGTCGTTGTGGGGGACCTGTACTCTGGAAACACCATATATTTT; v_gene: TRBV29-1; abundance: NA; d_gene: NA; len: 16; j_gene: TRBJ1-3
CDR3aa: CASSPLNRRVGETYEQYF; CDR3nt: TGTGCCAGCAGCCCCCTAAATAGAAGAGTGGGGGAGACCTACGAGCAGTACTTC; v_gene: TRBV11-2; abundance: many; d_gene: NA; len: 18; j_gene: TRBJ2-7
CDR3aa: CASSPGAGRSNTEAFF; CDR3nt: TGTGCCAGCAGCCCCGGGGCGGGACGATCGAACACTGAAGCTTTCTTT; v_gene: TRBV7-2; abundance: many; d_gene: NA; len: 16; j_gene: TRBJ1-1
CDR3aa: CASSRERGTEAFF; CDR3nt: TGTGCCAGTAGCCGCGAGCGGGGCACTGAAGCTTTCTTT; v_gene: TRBV19; abundance: many; d_gene: NA; len: 13; j_gene: TRBJ1-1
CDR3aa: CASSQIASGAYEQYF; CDR3nt: TGTGCCAGCAGCCAAATAGCTAGCGGGGCCTACGAGCAGTACTTC; v_gene: TRBV4-2; abundance: few; d_gene: TRBD2; len: 15; j_gene: TRBJ2-7
CDR3aa: CASSYGQDSNQPQHF; CDR3nt: TGTGCCAGCAGTTACGGACAGGATAGCAATCAGCCCCAGCATTTT; v_gene: TRBV6-5; abundance: many; d_gene: TRBD1; len: 15; j_gene: TRBJ1-5
CDR3aa: CASAPQEHGELFF; CDR3nt: TGTGCCAGCGCCCCACAGGAACACGGGGAGCTGTTTTTT; v_gene: TRBV6-9; abundance: once; d_gene: NA; len: 13; j_gene: TRBJ2-2
CDR3aa: CASTGSMNTEAFF; CDR3nt: TGTGCCAGCACGGGGAGTATGAACACTGAAGCTTTCTTT; v_gene: TRBV6-2/TRBV6-3; abundance: many; d_gene: NA; len: 13; j_gene: TRBJ1-1
CDR3aa: CASSEGQGRYGYTF; CDR3nt: TGTGCCAGCAGTGAGGGACAGGGGAGATATGGCTACACCTTC; v_gene: TRBV6-1; abundance: few; d_gene: TRBD1; len: 14; j_gene: TRBJ1-2
CDR3aa: CASSPLDGGAFGYTF; CDR3nt: TGTGCCAGCTCACCTCTTGACGGGGGGGCGTTCGGCTACACCTTC; v_gene: TRBV18; abundance: many; d_gene: NA; len: 15; j_gene: TRBJ1-2
CDR3aa: CASSFSAGLRSYEQYF; CDR3nt: TGTGCCAGCAGCTTTTCTGCAGGTTTAAGGTCCTACGAGCAGTACTTC; v_gene: TRBV11-1; abundance: many; d_gene: NA; len: 16; j_gene: TRBJ2-7
CDR3aa: CASSRAAQETQYF; CDR3nt: TGTGCCAGCAGTAGGGCGGCCCAAGAGACCCAGTACTTC; v_gene: TRBV6-1; abundance: NA; d_gene: NA; len: 13; j_gene: TRBJ2-5
CDR3aa: CASRVVKNTGELFF; CDR3nt: TGTGCCAGCAGAGTCGTGAAGAACACCGGGGAGCTGTTTTTT; v_gene: TRBV12-3/TRBV12-4; abundance: NA; d_gene: NA; len: 14; j_gene: TRBJ2-2
CDR3aa: CASSRRQGGNQPQHF; CDR3nt: TGTGCCAGCAGTCGACGACAGGGGGGGAATCAGCCCCAGCATTTT; v_gene: TRBV27; abundance: many; d_gene: TRBD1; len: 15; j_gene: TRBJ1-5
CDR3aa: CASSQDGSGFF; CDR3nt: TGTGCCAGCAGCCAAGATGGGTCTGGTTTCTTT; v_gene: TRBV3-1; abundance: many; d_gene: NA; len: 11; j_gene: TRBJ1-1
CDR3aa: CASRGTGRPPLHF; CDR3nt: TGTGCCAGCAGGGGGACAGGACGACCCCCCCTCCACTTT; v_gene: TRBV28; abundance: NA; d_gene: TRBD1; len: 13; j_gene: TRBJ1-6
CDR3aa: CASSLYQGAGEAFF; CDR3nt: TGTGCCAGCAGCCTCTACCAGGGGGCGGGTGAAGCTTTCTTT; v_gene: TRBV7-3; abundance: many; d_gene: TRBD1; len: 14; j_gene: TRBJ1-1